Each of the 11 T cell receptor beta chains below was sequenced from the same sample in a study of blood T cells in healthy people across ages. A second roughly 7 to 12 cycle PCR used barcoded and J-beta primers. Via MiXCR, TCRdb re-called the 5' RACE reads, giving one row per CDR3 protein. The sample has 800,000 or so distinct CDR3 sequences, around 62% seen once. Material for sequencing was blood. The receptor set was obtained from a man younger than 45 in good health.

The rearrangement links TRBV5-5 to TRBJ2-7, with TRBD2 identical over 8 bases. The germline V gene has CDR1 SGHKS and CDR2 YYEKEE (reference sequence). This CDR3 has 15 residues. After removal of 5 bases from V and 2 bases from J, the junction contained 9 bases not matched to a gene. The CDR3 here is CASRFGGGRAYEQYF. The CDR3 DNA follows: TGTGCCAGCAGATTCGGCGGGGGGAGAGCCTACGAGCAGTACTTC.

The sample holds a few counts of this clonotype. The V gene is TRBV6-5, the J gene TRBJ2-1; perhaps TRBD1 as D (6 bases). The germline gives CDR1 MNHEY, CDR2 SVGAGI. V dropped 5 bases and J dropped 7 bases, with 18 bases sitting between them. This CDR3 is 15 amino acids long. CDR3 in amino acids: CASSHRDNPWNEQFF. In DNA form, the CDR3 reads TGTGCCAGCAGTCACCGGGACAACCCTTGGAATGAGCAGTTCTTC.

This clonotype occurred a few times. The chain combines TRBV7-2 with TRBJ2-5; 13 nucleotides line up with TRBD2. The CDR3 totals 16 residues. In germline, CDR1 is SGHTA, CDR2 FQGNSA. V trimming: 5 bases; J trimming: 4 bases; junction bases outside the gene matches: 7. The CDR3 DNA is TGTGCCAGCAGCCCGGGACTAGCGGGGTTTGGAGAGACCCAGTACTTC. Translated: CASSPGLAGFGETQYF.

The rearrangement uses TRBV12-3 or TRBV12-4 and TRBJ1-6; D remains unclear. Between the trimmed V and J ends, which lost 1 base and 3 bases, there was a span of 7 bases. The CDR3 consists of 15 residues. This chain's CDR3 is CASSLEDGYNSPLHF. The DNA of the CDR3 is TGTGCCAGCAGTTTAGAGGACGGCTATAATTCACCCCTCCACTTT.

V and J are TRBV28 and TRBJ2-5, with 11 bases fitting TRBD2. This CDR3 spans 17 amino acids. Germline V lookup: CDR1 MDHEN, CDR2 SYDVKM. V dropped 2 bases and J dropped 3; count of bases not matched to a gene: 8. The CDR3: CASSLARLAGGEETQYF. The CDR3 bases are TGTGCCAGCAGTTTAGCTCGCCTAGCGGGGGGCGAAGAGACCCAGTACTTC.

The rearrangement links TRBV4-2 to TRBJ1-5; tentatively, D is TRBD1 (5 bases). Trimming pared 0 bases from V and 0 bases from J, leaving 9 bases between. The CDR3 sequence is 16 residues long. Germline V gives CDR1 LGHNA, CDR2 YNFKEQ. The CDR3, as DNA: TGTGCCAGCAGCCAAGATCGGGGGAATAGCAATCAGCCCCAGCATTTT. Its translation is CASSQDRGNSNQPQHF.

The chain uses TRBV7-6 and TRBJ2-7; maybe TRBD1 (6 bases). CDR3 length equals 12 residues. The germline V and J ends were trimmed by 11 bases and 1 base, with 12 bases remaining between them. Looked up from germline, CDR1 is SGHVS and CDR2 is FNYEAQ. The CDR3 coding sequence is TGTGCCCGCCTGGGGGCTTCCTACGAGCAGTACTTC. Translated: CARLGASYEQYF.

This clonotype was observed a few times. The chain recombines TRBV5-1 with TRBJ1-1; D uncertain. Looked up from germline, CDR1 is SGHRS and CDR2 is YFSETQ. V was pared by 3 bases and J by 0 bases, with 12 bases between. This CDR3 has 15 residues. The CDR3 DNA reads TGCGCCAGCAGCTCCCCCGCGCCTTTGAACACTGAAGCTTTCTTT. This codes for CASSSPAPLNTEAFF.

This clonotype was recorded a few times. The rearrangement joins TRBV4-3 to TRBJ1-6; a possible D gene is TRBD1 (5 bases). V was cut by 5 bases and J by 5 bases, with 10 bases left in between. This CDR3 comprises 14 residues. In germline, CDR1 is LGHNA, CDR2 YSLEER. This chain's CDR3 is CASSTDRNNSPLHF. CDR3 nucleotides: TGCGCCAGCAGCACTGACAGAAATAATTCACCCCTCCACTTT.

This rearrangement joins TRBV29-1 to TRBJ1-1; TRBD1 matches at 10 bases. CDR3 length: 15 residues. Looked up from germline, CDR1 is SQVTM and CDR2 is ANQGSEA. J lost 7 bases, V lost 1 base, and 9 bases had no gene match. The CDR3 loop reads CSVEGVTGGPIEAFF. Here the CDR3 DNA reads TGCAGCGTTGAAGGGGTGACAGGGGGCCCAATTGAAGCTTTCTTT.

The V gene is TRBV28, the J gene TRBJ2-4, with D tentatively TRBD1 or TRBD2 (5 bases each). Gene TRBJ2-7 matches the end of the DNA better, so the J call may be wrong. The CDR3 has 14 residues. Germline CDR1 and CDR2: MDHEN and SYDVKM. The CDR3 DNA is TGTGCCAGCCAGGACCCGGGGCAAATCTACGAGCAGTACTTC. It yields the protein CASQDPGQIYEQYF.